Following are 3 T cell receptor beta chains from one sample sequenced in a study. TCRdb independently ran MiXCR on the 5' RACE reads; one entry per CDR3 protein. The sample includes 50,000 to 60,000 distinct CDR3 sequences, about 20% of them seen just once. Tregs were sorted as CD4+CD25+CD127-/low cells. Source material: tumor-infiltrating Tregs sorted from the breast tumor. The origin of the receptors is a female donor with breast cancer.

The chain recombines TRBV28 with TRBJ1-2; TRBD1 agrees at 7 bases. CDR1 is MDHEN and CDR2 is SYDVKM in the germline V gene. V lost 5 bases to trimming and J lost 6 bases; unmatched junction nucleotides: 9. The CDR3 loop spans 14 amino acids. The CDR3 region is CASSPAGTADGYTF. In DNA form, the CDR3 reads TGTGCCAGCAGTCCAGCCGGGACAGCGGATGGCTACACCTTC.

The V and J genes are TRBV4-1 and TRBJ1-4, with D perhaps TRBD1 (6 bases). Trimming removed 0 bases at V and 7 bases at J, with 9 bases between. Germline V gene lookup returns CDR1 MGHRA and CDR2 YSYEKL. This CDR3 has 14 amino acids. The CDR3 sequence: CASSQEGAGEKLFF. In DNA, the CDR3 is TGCGCCAGCAGCCAAGAGGGGGCTGGTGAAAAACTGTTTTTT.

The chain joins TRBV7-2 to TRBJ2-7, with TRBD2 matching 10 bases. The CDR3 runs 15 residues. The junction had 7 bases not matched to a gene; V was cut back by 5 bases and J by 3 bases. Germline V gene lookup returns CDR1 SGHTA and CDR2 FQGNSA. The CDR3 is CASSPKTSGYYEQYF. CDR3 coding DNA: TGTGCCAGCAGCCCGAAGACTAGCGGGTACTACGAGCAGTACTTC.